This T cell receptor (beta chain) emerged from a study of OX40 agonist ivuxolimab in advanced cancers. Germline CDR1 and CDR2: MNHEY and SMNVEV (reference sequence). The length of the CDR3 is 13 residues. Trimming left V 1 base short and J 14 bases short, with 15 bases between. Sequencing used immunoSEQ multiplex PCR; TCRdb keeps in-frame clones, though not all of them. The sample lists roughly 72,000 clones, approximately 81% occurring once. The sequenced sample was CD4+ or CD8+ T cells sorted from blood, obtained in a trial of the OX40 agonist ivuxolimab. The chain couples TRBV27 to TRBJ2-1; possibly TRBD1 for D (5 bases). This receptor was taken from an adult with an advanced solid tumor such as melanoma, head and neck, liver or kidney cancer. CDR3 in amino acids: CASSLWVGEGEFF. The CDR3 DNA follows: TGTGCCAGCAGTTTATGGGTAGGGGAAGGTGAGTTCTTC.